Reported below is one TCR beta chain. The length of the CDR3 is 16 residues. CDR1 SGDLS and CDR2 YYNGEE come from the germline V gene. Trimming cost V 3 bases and J 6 bases; bases outside gene matches: 7. The data are from a study of blood T cell repertoires in COVID-19. Study details: The United States, Italy and Spain supplied acute and convalescent COVID-19 samples.

In the study's own analysis: Estimation of nucleated cell counts was performed using reference gene primer amplification. Using immunoSEQ multiplex PCR, the repertoire was profiled, and TCRdb retains in-frame clones only, with some absent. V, J and clone size were drawn from that table, and D and trimming were deduced from the DNA. Of 200,000 to 250,000 clones listed, around nine tenths were seen once; the top ten hold around 2%. This chain joins TRBV9 and TRBJ2-4; 12 nucleotides align to TRBD2. Sample: peripheral blood. The TCR sequence derives from a woman aged 40 to 50 who had recovered from COVID-19. CDR3 in DNA: TGTGCCAGCAGCGGACTAGCGGGAGAGGGAGTAAACATTCAGTACTTC. It translates to CASSGLAGEGVNIQYF.